This entry describes one T cell receptor beta chain. Its antigen remains unidentified. The authors produced TCR alpha and TCR beta cDNA libraries with sample barcodes and UMIs by 5'RACE using constant-segment primers. TCRdb recomputed calls from the 5' RACE reads with MiXCR, one row per CDR3 protein. Here the sample spans around 340,000 distinct CDR3 sequences, approximately 16% being singletons. The data stem from a study of T-cell memory formation after mild COVID-19. General observations from the study: Pre-infection memory showed some responding clones, and this suggested that cross-reactive memory joined.

Germline V gene sequence: CDR1 SGHDT, CDR2 YYEEEE. Trimming took 3 bases from V and 5 from J, leaving 9 bases between them. The CDR3 consists of 13 residues. J is TRBJ2-1 and V is TRBV5-6; D is unresolved. This TCR was sampled from a man aged 18 to 30 who had mild COVID-19 (a few samples of this study predate the infection). Cell type and time point are not known. The sample taken for sequencing was PBMCs or a T cell subset sorted from them (not recorded which). Here the CDR3 reads CASSSGQHNEQFF. In DNA, the CDR3 is TGTGCCAGCAGCTCCGGGCAGCACAATGAGCAGTTCTTC.